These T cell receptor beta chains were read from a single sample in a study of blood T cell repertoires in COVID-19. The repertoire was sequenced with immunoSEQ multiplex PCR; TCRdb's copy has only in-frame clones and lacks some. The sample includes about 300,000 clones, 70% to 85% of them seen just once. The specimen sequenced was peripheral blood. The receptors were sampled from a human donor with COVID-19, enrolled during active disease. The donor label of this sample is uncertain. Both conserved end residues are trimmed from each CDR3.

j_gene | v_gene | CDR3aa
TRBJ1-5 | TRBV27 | ANPRPQH
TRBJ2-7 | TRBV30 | AWSVRQGTYEQY
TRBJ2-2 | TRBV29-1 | SVSAGGTGELF
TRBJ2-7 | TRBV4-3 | ASSQETASGDSYEQY
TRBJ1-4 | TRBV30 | AWSTGGNEKLF
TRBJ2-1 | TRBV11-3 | ASSARTSGVNEQF
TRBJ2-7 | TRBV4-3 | ASSQEVTTSGSYEQY
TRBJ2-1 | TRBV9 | ASGATSYNEQF
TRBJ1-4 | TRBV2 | ASSHNRGDNEKLF
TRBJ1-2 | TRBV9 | ASSPLGYGYT
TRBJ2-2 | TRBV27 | ASSPRPSGNTGELF
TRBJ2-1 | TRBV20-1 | SRTSGNEQF
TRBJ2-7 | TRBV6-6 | ASSYSAREPREQY
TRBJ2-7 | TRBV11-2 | ASSLAGTTMAYEQY
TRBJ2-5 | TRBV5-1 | ASSAQAQETQY
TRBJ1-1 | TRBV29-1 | SGNRGPRNTEAF
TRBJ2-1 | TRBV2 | ASSEEWADPF
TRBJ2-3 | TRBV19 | ASSAGLTTDTQY
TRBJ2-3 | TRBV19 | ASSIPGGSGDTQY
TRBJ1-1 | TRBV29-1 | SVDLAGGARTEAF
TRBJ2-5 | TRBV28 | ASSFLSSGRTAGSREAQY
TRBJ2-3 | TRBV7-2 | ASSFGTPKTDTQY
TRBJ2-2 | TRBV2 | ASSLRAETGELF
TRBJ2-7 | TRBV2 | ASRGDTFYEQY
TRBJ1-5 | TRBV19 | ASSMRDQPQH
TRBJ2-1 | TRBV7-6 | ASSEGLADLSEQF
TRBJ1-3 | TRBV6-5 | ASSYVGSSGNTIY
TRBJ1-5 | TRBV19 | ASSIDGGPQPQH
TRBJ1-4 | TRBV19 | ASRQGRQGEKLF
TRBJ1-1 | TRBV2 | ASSTYREAF
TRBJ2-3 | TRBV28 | ASSLAGGGPDTQY
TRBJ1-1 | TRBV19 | ASSTTGLRIPYDTEAF
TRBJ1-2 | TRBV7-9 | ASSLAEATLQGYT
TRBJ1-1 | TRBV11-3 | ASSSTGGRNTEAF
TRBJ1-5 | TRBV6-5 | ASSREGWAPQH
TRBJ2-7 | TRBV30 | ASRQETGLY
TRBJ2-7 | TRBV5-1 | ASSLGLAVYEQY
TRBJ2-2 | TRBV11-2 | ASSLAQGQVTGELF
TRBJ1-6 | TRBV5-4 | ASSRRQGDNSPLH
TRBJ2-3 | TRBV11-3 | ASSLGGVTDTQY
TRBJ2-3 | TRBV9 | ASSALFSGRKDTQY
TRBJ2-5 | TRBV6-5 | ASSYEGSGRPQTQY
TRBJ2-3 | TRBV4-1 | ASSLLRWLPGDTQY
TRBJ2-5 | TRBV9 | ASSAPGLAGAGTQY
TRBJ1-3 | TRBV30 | AWSKGTGTGNTIY